These 31 T cell receptor beta chains were all obtained from the same sample, sequenced in a study of CD8+ T cells in alopecia areata. The sample's treatment: oral pan-JAK inhibitor, 5-10 mg twice daily. As the sequencing template, cDNA was produced by extracting RNA and reverse transcribing it. Libraries were prepared by immunoSEQ multiplex PCR; TCRdb keeps only in-frame clonotypes and omits some of them. This sample has fewer than 110,000 clones; over 75% occur once, and the top ten carry approximately 10%. The sequences come from CD8+ T cells sorted from blood, collected at approximately week 30, from a patient treated with tofacitinib. The receptors stem from a human donor with alopecia areata.

The rearrangement links TRBV27 to TRBJ2-1, with 9 positions matching TRBD1. CDR1 and CDR2 from the germline V gene are MNHEY and SMNVEV (reference sequence). Trimming at V came to 3 bases and at J to 7 bases, leaving 10 bases not matched to a gene. The CDR3 is 16 amino acids. CDR3 amino acids: CASSFPPGTGRNEQFF. The CDR3 DNA follows: TGTGCCAGCAGTTTCCCCCCCGGGACAGGGCGGAATGAGCAGTTCTTC.

This chain connects TRBV7-9 to TRBJ2-7; the D is unclear. The ends were cut back, 1 base at V and 2 bases at J, with 6 bases in the middle. The CDR3 is made up of 13 amino acids. Germline V lookup: CDR1 SEHNR, CDR2 FQNEAQ (reference sequence). The CDR3 loop is CASSLDTTYEQYF. The DNA of the CDR3 is TGTGCCAGCAGCTTAGACACGACCTACGAGCAGTACTTC.

J is TRBJ2-3 and V is TRBV29-1, with D possibly TRBD2 on 5 matching bases. The CDR3 extends over 16 amino acids. From germline, CDR1 is SQVTM and CDR2 ANQGSEA. Trimming took 5 bases from V and 5 from J, leaving 23 bases between them. This chain's CDR3 is CSVPEVLGPGGDTQYF. CDR3 sequence (DNA): TGCAGCGTTCCTGAGGTCTTAGGACCAGGAGGAGATACGCAGTATTTT.

The rearrangement links TRBV5-1 to TRBJ1-1; D gene ambiguous. The CDR3 covers 13 residues. Germline CDR1 SGHRS, CDR2 YFSETQ. V lost 4 bases and J 0 bases, leaving 7 bases between the germline ends. The CDR3: CASSVGMNTEAFF. Here the CDR3 DNA reads TGCGCCAGCAGCGTCGGCATGAACACTGAAGCTTTCTTT.

This chain connects TRBV4-1 to TRBJ1-2; tentative D call: TRBD1 (6 bases). Looked up from germline, CDR1 is MGHRA and CDR2 is YSYEKL. This CDR3 comprises 12 residues. V lost 4 bases and J lost 4, with 7 bases in between. The CDR3: CASSRDTYGYTF. CDR3 coding DNA: TGCGCCAGCAGCCGGGACACCTATGGCTACACCTTC.

The V and J genes are TRBV7-6 and TRBJ2-7; TRBD2 might be the D (5 bases). CDR1 and CDR2 from the germline V gene are SGHVS and FNYEAQ. V lost 4 bases to trimming and J lost 3 bases, with 7 bases between them. This CDR3 has 12 amino acids. CDR3 amino acids: CASSSSGYEQYF. The DNA of the CDR3 is TGTGCCAGCAGCTCAAGCGGCTACGAGCAGTACTTC.

This chain's CDR3 is CASSSLAGGPHNEQFF. As DNA, the CDR3 is TGTGCCAGCAGCTCTTTAGCGGGAGGGCCCCACAATGAGCAGTTCTTC. The chain recombines TRBV7-9 with TRBJ2-1, with 11 bases matching TRBD2. The V gene end was trimmed by 4 bases and the J gene end by 5 bases; junction bases not matched to a gene: 7. Germline CDR1 and CDR2: SEHNR and FQNEAQ (reference sequence). This CDR3 is built from 16 residues.

The chain links TRBV7-2 to TRBJ1-2; tentatively, D is TRBD1 (6 bases). Per germline, CDR1 SGHTA and CDR2 FQGNSA. The CDR3 extends over 14 amino acids. Trimming removed 5 bases from V and 8 bases from J, with 18 bases in between. The CDR3 coding sequence is TGTGCCAGCAGCAACTCCGGGACACTTCTCGGCTACACCTTC. This codes for CASSNSGTLLGYTF.

This clone has a single count. This chain links TRBV2 with TRBJ1-1, with TRBD1 matching 7 bases. The CDR3 runs to 12 residues. V shed 9 bases, J shed 3 bases, and the junction held 4 bases outside the gene matches. Germline loops: CDR1 SNHLY, CDR2 FYNNEI. CDR3 sequence: CARGQKHTEAFF. The DNA of the CDR3 is TGTGCCAGGGGACAGAAGCACACTGAAGCTTTCTTT.

This CDR3 is CASSPDRGQGYGYTF. The DNA of the CDR3 is TGCGCCAGCAGCCCGGACAGGGGGCAGGGCTATGGCTACACCTTC. This chain joins TRBV5-1 and TRBJ1-2; 11 nucleotides agree with TRBD1. J gave up 4 bases and V 4 bases, and 6 bases lay outside the gene matches. Germline-derived CDR1 and CDR2 are SGHRS and YFSETQ. The CDR3 runs 15 residues.

The genes are TRBV15 and TRBJ1-1; 9 nucleotides match TRBD1. J lost 1 base, V lost 0 bases, and 0 bases had no gene match. CDR1 is LNHNV, CDR2 YYDKDF, per germline (reference sequence). The CDR3 loop spans 15 amino acids. The CDR3 DNA follows: TGTGCCACCAGCAGAGAACAGGGGGCGAACACTGAAGCTTTCTTT. Translated: CATSREQGANTEAFF.

Only one count was recorded for this clone. V usage is TRBV10-2 and J usage is TRBJ1-2, with a possible D match to TRBD1 (5 bases). This CDR3 contains 12 residues. The germline V gene has CDR1 WSHSY and CDR2 SAAADI. CDR3 protein: CALGAAHYGYTF. CDR3 nucleotide sequence: TGCGCTCTCGGGGCAGCGCACTATGGCTACACCTTC.

The V gene is TRBV7-9, the J gene TRBJ2-2; 8 nucleotides agree with TRBD2. The CDR3 consists of 15 residues. Germline loops: CDR1 SEHNR, CDR2 FQNEAQ (reference sequence). Trimming cost V 3 bases and J 6 bases; bases outside gene matches: 6. CDR3 DNA: TGTGCCAGCAGCTTTGGTAGCGGGATGGCCGGGGAGCTGTTTTTT. Translation: CASSFGSGMAGELFF. Full variable domain (remainder filled in from reference TRBV7-9 and TRBJ2-2): DTGVSQNPRHKITKRGQNVTFRCDPISEHNRLYWYRQTLGQGPEFLTYFQNEAQLEKSRLLSDRFSAERPKGSFSTLEIQRTEQGDSAMYLCASSFGSGMAGELFFGEGSRLTVL.

About this clone itself: Other DNA sequences in the same sample also yield this CDR3. J is TRBJ2-7 and V is TRBV27, with D perhaps being TRBD1 or TRBD2 (5 bases each). The CDR3 covers 13 residues. With 2 bases removed from V and 0 bases from J, the gap between germline ends came to 5 bases. Germline V lookup: CDR1 MNHEY, CDR2 SMNVEV (reference sequence). CDR3 amino acids: CASSLGGSYEQYF. DNA for the CDR3: TGTGCCAGCAGTTTAGGGGGCTCCTACGAGCAGTACTTC.

This sequence joins TRBV27 and TRBJ2-4; 7 bases align to TRBD2. V shed 3 bases and J 7 bases; nucleotides not matched to a gene: 3. The CDR3 loop spans 13 amino acids. Germline V gene data show CDR1 as MNHEY and CDR2 as SMNVEV (reference sequence). This CDR3 reads CASSLPGGNIQYF. The CDR3 nucleotides read TGTGCCAGCAGTTTGCCCGGGGGGAACATTCAGTACTTC.

The V and J genes are TRBV6-6 and TRBJ2-3, with 8 nucleotides matching TRBD1. CDR3 size: 16 residues. Trimming took 2 bases from V and 6 from J; bases not matched to a gene: 10. CDR1 and CDR2 (germline): MNHNY, SVGAGI (reference sequence). The CDR3 DNA is TGTGCCAGCAGTTACAAAGGGGGACAGGAATCCGATACGCAGTATTTT. This translates into CASSYKGGQESDTQYF.

The chain couples TRBV6-5 to TRBJ2-1, with 11 bases identical to TRBD2. CDR1 and CDR2 (germline): MNHEY, SVGAGI. Germline trimming cut 5 bases from V and 5 bases from J; bases unmatched to any gene: 5. The CDR3 runs 15 residues. DNA for the CDR3: TGTGCCAGCAGTCGGACTAGCGGGTCCCACAATGAGCAGTTCTTC. Translated: CASSRTSGSHNEQFF.

J is TRBJ2-7 and V is TRBV7-9; 8 positions agree with TRBD1. Germline-derived CDR1 and CDR2 are SEHNR and FQNEAQ (reference sequence). Losses at the gene ends were 5 bases for V and 5 bases for J; bases not matched to a gene: 5. This CDR3 is built from 13 residues. The CDR3 spells CASSPRGQDEQYF. CDR3 nucleotide sequence: TGTGCCAGCAGCCCCAGGGGGCAAGACGAGCAGTACTTC. The full variable domain, completed using reference TRBV7-9 and TRBJ2-7, is DTGVSQNPRHKITKRGQNVTFRCDPISEHNRLYWYRQTLGQGPEFLTYFQNEAQLEKSRLLSDRFSAERPKGSFSTLEIQRTEQGDSAMYLCASSPRGQDEQYFGPGTRLTVT.

The chain combines TRBV28 with TRBJ2-7, with no clear D. The CDR3 totals 12 residues. The V gene lost 4 bases and the J gene lost 6 bases, with 10 bases spanning the gap. Germline CDR1 and CDR2: MDHEN and SYDVKM. As DNA, the CDR3 is TGTGCCAGCAGTTCGCTTCTCTCCGAGCAGTACTTC. It specifies CASSSLLSEQYF.

V usage is TRBV27 and J usage is TRBJ2-1; 11 bases are shared with TRBD1. After removal of 3 bases from V and 8 bases from J, the junction contained 9 bases not matched to a gene. Germline CDR1 and CDR2: MNHEY and SMNVEV (reference sequence). The CDR3 contains 16 residues. The CDR3 region is CASSFVGQGDVDEQFF. As DNA, the CDR3 is TGTGCCAGCAGTTTCGTGGGACAGGGGGACGTCGATGAGCAGTTCTTC.

The chain recombines TRBV5-1 with TRBJ2-3; D not certain. The CDR3 contains 15 residues. Germline CDR1 and CDR2: SGHRS and YFSETQ. Trimming shortened V by 4 bases and J by 5 bases, and 17 bases separated the two germline ends. CDR3 region: CASSMDEELLDTQYF. DNA of the CDR3: TGCGCCAGCAGCATGGACGAGGAGTTGTTAGATACGCAGTATTTT.

The CDR3 reads CASSRGGSNEQFF. The DNA for the CDR3 is TGTGCCAGCAGCCGGGGGGGCAGCAATGAGCAGTTCTTC. The rearrangement links TRBV27 to TRBJ2-1; 8 bases fit TRBD2. CDR1 is MNHEY, CDR2 SMNVEV, per germline (reference sequence). This CDR3 has 13 amino acids. J lost 6 bases, V lost 6 bases, and 4 bases had no gene match.

The J gene is TRBJ2-3, the V gene TRBV6-4, with TRBD2 matching 8 bases. This CDR3 region has 14 residues. Per the germline V gene, CDR1 is MRHNA and CDR2 is SNTAGT. With V trimmed by 3 bases and J by 2 bases, 1 base remained unmatched. The CDR3 DNA sequence: TGTGCCAGCAGTGAGGGACTAGACACAGATACGCAGTATTTT. It codes for CASSEGLDTDTQYF.

The CDR3 DNA reads as TGTGCCAGCAGCTTGGACCCGGGACAGCGCTACGAGCAGTACTTC. This codes for CASSLDPGQRYEQYF. V and J are TRBV5-5 and TRBJ2-7; 7 bases map to TRBD1. J lost 3 bases, V lost 0 bases, and 6 bases had no gene match. Germline V lookup: CDR1 SGHKS, CDR2 YYEKEE (reference sequence). The CDR3 is 15 amino acids.

This clone is a singleton in its sample. The rearrangement uses TRBV5-1 and TRBJ2-7, with 9 bases lining up with TRBD2. Losses at the gene ends were 0 bases for V and 6 bases for J; bases not matched to a gene: 7. This CDR3 is built from 15 residues. The V gene's germline CDR1 is SGHRS and CDR2 YFSETQ. The DNA of the CDR3 is TGCGCCAGCAGCTTGGAAGTAGCGGGAGTTTTCGAGCAGTACTTC. Its protein is CASSLEVAGVFEQYF.

The chain employs TRBV7-9 and TRBJ2-7, with D perhaps matching TRBD2 (5 bases). V was clipped by 8 bases and J by 2 bases, with 16 bases between them. In germline, CDR1 is SEHNR, CDR2 FQNEAQ (reference sequence). The CDR3 has 14 amino acids. The CDR3 nucleotides are TGTGCCAGCCGTGGCGGAGGCGGAACCTACGAGCAGTACTTC. This gives the protein CASRGGGGTYEQYF.

V usage is TRBV5-6 and J usage is TRBJ2-3; TRBD2 matches at 7 bases. CDR3 length: 15 amino acids. V gave up 6 bases and J gave up 6 bases; unmatched junction bases: 13. Germline lookup yields CDR1 SGHDT and CDR2 YYEEEE. CDR3 coding DNA: TGTGCCAGCACTTACTTATCGGGAGGAGTGGATACGCAGTATTTT. Protein: CASTYLSGGVDTQYF.

Notes on this clone: Possible read error: a much larger clone is one base away. V gene TRBV7-9 combines with J gene TRBJ2-7; 7 positions agree with TRBD1. Losses at the gene ends were 5 bases for V and 2 bases for J; bases not matched to a gene: 3. Germline V lookup: CDR1 SEHNR, CDR2 FQNEAQ (reference sequence). The CDR3 is made up of 13 amino acids. The CDR3 nucleotides read TGTGCCAGCAGCCCGACAGGGCCCTACGAGCAGTACTTC. Protein product: CASSPTGPYEQYF.

V and J are TRBV11-1 and TRBJ2-7, with D uncertain. This CDR3 spans 16 amino acids. Germline CDR1 and CDR2: SGHAT and FQDESV (reference sequence). The V end was cut by 5 bases, the J end by 2 bases, with 19 bases between. The CDR3 DNA reads TGTGCCAGCAGCCCTTCTAGGACGCTAGTAGCCTACGAGCAGTACTTC. Translation gives CASSPSRTLVAYEQYF.

The rearrangement joins TRBV29-1 to TRBJ2-2; D is possibly TRBD2 (7 bases). Trimming took 3 bases from V and 8 from J, leaving 10 bases between them. The CDR3 length is 12 residues. Germline V CDR1 and CDR2: SQVTM, ANQGSEA. The chain's CDR3 is CSVDRGGGELFF. CDR3 nucleotides: TGCAGCGTTGACAGGGGAGGGGGGGAGCTGTTTTTT.

This clone has more than one count but fewer than ten. This chain links TRBV5-1 with TRBJ2-7, with 12 bases matching TRBD2. CDR1 is SGHRS and CDR2 is YFSETQ in the germline V gene. The CDR3 loop spans 14 amino acids. The V gene end was trimmed by 4 bases and the J gene end by 2 bases; junction bases not matched to a gene: 1. In nucleotides, the CDR3 is TGCGCCAGCAGCCTAGCGGGAGGGACCTACGAGCAGTACTTC. The encoded protein is CASSLAGGTYEQYF.